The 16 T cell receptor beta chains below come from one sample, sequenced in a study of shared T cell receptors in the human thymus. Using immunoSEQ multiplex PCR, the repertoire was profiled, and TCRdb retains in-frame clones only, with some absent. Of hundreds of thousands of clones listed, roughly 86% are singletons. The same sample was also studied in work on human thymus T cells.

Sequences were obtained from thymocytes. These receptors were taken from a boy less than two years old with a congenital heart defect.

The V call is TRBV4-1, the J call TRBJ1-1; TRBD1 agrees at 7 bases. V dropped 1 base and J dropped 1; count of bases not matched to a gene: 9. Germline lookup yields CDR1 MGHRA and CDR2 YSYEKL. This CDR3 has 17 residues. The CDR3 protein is CASSQVKGADWNTEAFF. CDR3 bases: TGCGCCAGCAGCCAAGTCAAGGGGGCAGATTGGAACACTGAAGCTTTCTTT.

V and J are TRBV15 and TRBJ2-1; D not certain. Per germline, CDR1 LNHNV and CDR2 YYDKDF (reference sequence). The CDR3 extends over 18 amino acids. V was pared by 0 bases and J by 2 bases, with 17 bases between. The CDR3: CATSRDSPAPTAYNEQFF. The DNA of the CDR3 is TGTGCCACCAGCAGAGATTCCCCAGCGCCCACCGCCTACAATGAGCAGTTCTTC.

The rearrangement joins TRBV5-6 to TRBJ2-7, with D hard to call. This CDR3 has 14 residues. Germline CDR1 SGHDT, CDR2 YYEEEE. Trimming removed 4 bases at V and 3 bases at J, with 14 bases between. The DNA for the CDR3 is TGTGCCAGCAGCCTGCTACCTTCCGGCTACGAGCAGTACTTC. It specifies CASSLLPSGYEQYF.

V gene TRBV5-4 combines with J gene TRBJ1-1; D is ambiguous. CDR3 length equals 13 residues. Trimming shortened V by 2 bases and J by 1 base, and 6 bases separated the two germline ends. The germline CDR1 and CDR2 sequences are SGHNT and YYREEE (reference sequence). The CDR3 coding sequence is TGTGCCAGCAGCTTTCCCAAGAACACTGAAGCTTTCTTT. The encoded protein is CASSFPKNTEAFF.

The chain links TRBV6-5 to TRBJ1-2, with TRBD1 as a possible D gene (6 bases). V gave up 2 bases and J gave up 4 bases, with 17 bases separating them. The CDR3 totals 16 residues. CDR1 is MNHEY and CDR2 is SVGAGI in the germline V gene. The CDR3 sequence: CASSYRSPGQFYGYTF. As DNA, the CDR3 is TGTGCCAGCAGTTACAGGTCCCCAGGACAGTTCTATGGCTACACCTTC.

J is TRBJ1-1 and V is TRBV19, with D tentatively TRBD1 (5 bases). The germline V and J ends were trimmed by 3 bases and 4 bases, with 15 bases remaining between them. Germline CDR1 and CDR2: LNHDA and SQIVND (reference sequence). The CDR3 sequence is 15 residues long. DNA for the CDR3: TGTGCCAGTAGTATCAGTGGCGGGGGAATCACTGAAGCTTTCTTT. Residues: CASSISGGGITEAFF.

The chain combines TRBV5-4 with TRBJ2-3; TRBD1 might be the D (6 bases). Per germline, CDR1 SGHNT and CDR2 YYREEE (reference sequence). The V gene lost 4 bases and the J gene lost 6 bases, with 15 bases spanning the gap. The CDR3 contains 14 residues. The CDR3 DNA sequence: TGTGCCAGCAGCAAAGGGGGACCGCAGGATACGCAGTATTTT. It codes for CASSKGGPQDTQYF.

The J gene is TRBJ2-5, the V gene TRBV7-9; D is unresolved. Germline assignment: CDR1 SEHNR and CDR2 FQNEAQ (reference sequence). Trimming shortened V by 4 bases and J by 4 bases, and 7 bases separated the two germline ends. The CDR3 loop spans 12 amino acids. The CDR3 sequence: CASSSMAETQYF. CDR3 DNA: TGTGCCAGCAGCTCCATGGCAGAGACCCAGTACTTC.

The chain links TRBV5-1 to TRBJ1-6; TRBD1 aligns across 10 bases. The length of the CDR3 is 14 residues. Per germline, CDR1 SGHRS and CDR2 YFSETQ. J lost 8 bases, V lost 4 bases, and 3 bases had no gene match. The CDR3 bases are TGCGCCAGCAGCGGGGACAGGGGAGATTCACCCCTCCACTTT. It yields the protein CASSGDRGDSPLHF.

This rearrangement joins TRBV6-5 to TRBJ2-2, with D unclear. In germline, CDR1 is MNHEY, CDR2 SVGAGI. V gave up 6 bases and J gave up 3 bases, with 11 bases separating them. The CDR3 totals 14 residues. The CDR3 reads CASSPTADTGELFF. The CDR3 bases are TGTGCCAGCAGCCCAACAGCAGACACCGGGGAGCTGTTTTTT.

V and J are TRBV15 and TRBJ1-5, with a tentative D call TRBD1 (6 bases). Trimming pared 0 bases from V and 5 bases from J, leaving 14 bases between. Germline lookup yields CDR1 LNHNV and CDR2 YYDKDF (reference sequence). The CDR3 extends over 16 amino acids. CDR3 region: CATSRDLRTDHQPQHF. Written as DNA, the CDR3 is TGTGCCACCAGCAGAGATTTAAGGACAGACCATCAGCCCCAGCATTTT.

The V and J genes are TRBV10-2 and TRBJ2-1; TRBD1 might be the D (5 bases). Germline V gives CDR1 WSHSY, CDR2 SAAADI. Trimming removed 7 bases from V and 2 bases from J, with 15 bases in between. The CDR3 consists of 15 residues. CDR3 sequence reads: CASKGPLRAYNEQFF. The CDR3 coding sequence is TGCGCCAGCAAGGGGCCTCTTAGGGCCTACAATGAGCAGTTCTTC.

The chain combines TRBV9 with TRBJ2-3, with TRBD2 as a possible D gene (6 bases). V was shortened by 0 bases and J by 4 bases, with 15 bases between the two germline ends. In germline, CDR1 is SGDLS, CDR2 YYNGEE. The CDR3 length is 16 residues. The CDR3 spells CASSVDGSGWADTQYF. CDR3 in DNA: TGTGCCAGCAGCGTAGACGGGAGTGGGTGGGCAGATACGCAGTATTTT.

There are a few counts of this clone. CDR3 in amino acids: CASSVLPGTGDNNEQFF. The CDR3 nucleotides read TGTGCCAGTAGTGTGCTTCCCGGGACAGGGGATAACAATGAGCAGTTCTTC. The chain carries TRBV19 and TRBJ2-1, with 10 bases matching TRBD1. The CDR3 length is 17 residues. After removal of 5 bases from V and 5 bases from J, the junction contained 12 bases not matched to a gene. Germline V gene sequence: CDR1 LNHDA, CDR2 SQIVND (reference sequence).

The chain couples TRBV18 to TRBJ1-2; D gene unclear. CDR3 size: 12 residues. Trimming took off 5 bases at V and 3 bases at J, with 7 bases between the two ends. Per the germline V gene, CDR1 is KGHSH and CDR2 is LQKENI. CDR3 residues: CASSVQDYGYTF. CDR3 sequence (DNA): TGTGCCAGCTCAGTGCAGGACTATGGCTACACCTTC.

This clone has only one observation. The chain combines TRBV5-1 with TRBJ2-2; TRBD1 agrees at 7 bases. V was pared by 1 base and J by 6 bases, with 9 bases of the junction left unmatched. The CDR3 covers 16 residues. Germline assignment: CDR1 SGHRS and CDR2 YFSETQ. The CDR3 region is CASSLIPGQVSGELFF. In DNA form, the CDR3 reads TGCGCCAGCAGCTTGATTCCAGGACAGGTGTCCGGGGAGCTGTTTTTT.